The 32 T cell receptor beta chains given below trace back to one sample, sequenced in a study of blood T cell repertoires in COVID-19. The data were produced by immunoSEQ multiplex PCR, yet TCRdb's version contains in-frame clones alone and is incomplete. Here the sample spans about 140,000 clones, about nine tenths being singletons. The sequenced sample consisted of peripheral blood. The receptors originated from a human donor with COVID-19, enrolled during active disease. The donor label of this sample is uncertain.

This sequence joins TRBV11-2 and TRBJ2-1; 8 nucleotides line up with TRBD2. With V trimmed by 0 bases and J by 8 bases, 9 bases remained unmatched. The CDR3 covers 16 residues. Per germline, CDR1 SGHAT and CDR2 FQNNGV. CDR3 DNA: TGTGCCAGCAGCTTAGATATAGCGGGATTTTTGGATGAGCAGTTCTTC. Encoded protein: CASSLDIAGFLDEQFF.

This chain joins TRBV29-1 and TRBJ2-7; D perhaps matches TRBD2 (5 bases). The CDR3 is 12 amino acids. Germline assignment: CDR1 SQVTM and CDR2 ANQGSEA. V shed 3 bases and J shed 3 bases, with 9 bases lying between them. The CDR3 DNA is TGCAGCGTTGAGGCGGGCGACTACGAGCAGTACTTC. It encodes CSVEAGDYEQYF.

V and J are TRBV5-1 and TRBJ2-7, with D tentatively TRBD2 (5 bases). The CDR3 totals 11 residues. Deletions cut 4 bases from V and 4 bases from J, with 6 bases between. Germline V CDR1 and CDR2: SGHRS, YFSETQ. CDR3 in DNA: TGCGCCAGCAGCGAGGGATACGAGCAGTACTTC. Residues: CASSEGYEQYF.

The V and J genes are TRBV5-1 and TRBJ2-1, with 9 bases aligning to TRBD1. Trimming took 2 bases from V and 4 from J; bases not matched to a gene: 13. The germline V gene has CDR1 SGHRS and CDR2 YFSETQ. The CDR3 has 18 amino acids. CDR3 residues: CASSFVAGTGTLYNEQFF. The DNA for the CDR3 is TGCGCCAGCAGCTTCGTTGCCGGGACAGGGACGCTGTACAATGAGCAGTTCTTC.

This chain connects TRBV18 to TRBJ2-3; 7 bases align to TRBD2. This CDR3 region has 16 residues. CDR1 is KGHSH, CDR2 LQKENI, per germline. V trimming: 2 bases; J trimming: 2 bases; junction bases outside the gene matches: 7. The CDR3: CASSPGTTQDTDTQYF. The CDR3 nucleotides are TGTGCCAGCTCACCAGGGACTACTCAGGACACAGATACGCAGTATTTT.

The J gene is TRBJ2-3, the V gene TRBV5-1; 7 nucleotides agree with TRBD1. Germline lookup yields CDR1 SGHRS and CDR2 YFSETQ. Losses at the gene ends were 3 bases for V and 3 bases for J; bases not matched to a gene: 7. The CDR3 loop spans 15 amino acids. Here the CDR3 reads CASSSDGQATDTQYF. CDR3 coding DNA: TGCGCCAGCAGCTCTGACGGACAGGCAACAGATACGCAGTATTTT.

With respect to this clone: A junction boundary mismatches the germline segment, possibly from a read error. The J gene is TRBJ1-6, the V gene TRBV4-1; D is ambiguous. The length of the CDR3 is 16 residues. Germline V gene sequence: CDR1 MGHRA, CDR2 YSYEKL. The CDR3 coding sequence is TGCGCCAGCACCCAACGGTTAAGCTCCTATAATTCACCCCTCCACTTT. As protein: CASTQRLSSYNSPLHF.

CDR3: CASSPRGQGRPQHF. The CDR3, as DNA: TGTGCCAGCAGCCCCAGGGGGCAGGGCCGCCCCCAGCATTTT. The V and J genes are TRBV3-1 (or the pseudogene TRBV3-2) and TRBJ1-5, with 8 nucleotides matching TRBD1. The germline V gene has CDR1 LGHDT and CDR2 YNNKEL (reference sequence). With V trimmed by 4 bases and J by 10 bases, 9 bases remained unmatched. The CDR3 is made up of 14 amino acids.

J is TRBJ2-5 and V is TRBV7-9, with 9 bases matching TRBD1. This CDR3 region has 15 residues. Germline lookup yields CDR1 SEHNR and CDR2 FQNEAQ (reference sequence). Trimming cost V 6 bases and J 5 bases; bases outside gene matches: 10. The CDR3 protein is CASSSQGAHLETQYF. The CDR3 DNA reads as TGTGCCAGCAGTTCACAGGGGGCGCATTTGGAGACCCAGTACTTC.

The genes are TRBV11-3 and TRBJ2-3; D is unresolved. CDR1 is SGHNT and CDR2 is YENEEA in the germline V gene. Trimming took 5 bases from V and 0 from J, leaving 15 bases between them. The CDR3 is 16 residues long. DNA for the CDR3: TGTGCCAGCAGCCCTCAAGGAGAACCTAGCACAGATACGCAGTATTTT. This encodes CASSPQGEPSTDTQYF.

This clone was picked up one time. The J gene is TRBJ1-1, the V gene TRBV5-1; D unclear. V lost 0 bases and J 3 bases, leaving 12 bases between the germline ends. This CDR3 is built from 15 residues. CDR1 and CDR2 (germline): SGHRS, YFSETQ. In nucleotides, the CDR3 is TGCGCCAGCAGCTTGGGAGGGCTCGGCGACACTGAAGCTTTCTTT. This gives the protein CASSLGGLGDTEAFF. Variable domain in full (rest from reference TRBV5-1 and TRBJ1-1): KAGVTQTPRYLIKTRGQQVTLSCSPISGHRSVSWYQQTPGQGLQFLFEYFSETQRNKGNFPGRFSGRQFSNSRSEMNVSTLELGDSALYLCASSLGGLGDTEAFFGQGTRLTVV.

The CDR3, as DNA: TGTGCCAGCAGCCAGCTCAGGGGGAGCTCTGGAAACACCATATATTTT. Its translation: CASSQLRGSSGNTIYF. This rearrangement joins TRBV3-1 (or the pseudogene TRBV3-2) to TRBJ1-3, with 7 bases lining up with TRBD1. This CDR3 spans 16 amino acids. Germline V gene data show CDR1 as LGHDT and CDR2 as YNNKEL (reference sequence). Unmatched junction bases numbered 5, after V lost 3 bases and J lost 0 bases.

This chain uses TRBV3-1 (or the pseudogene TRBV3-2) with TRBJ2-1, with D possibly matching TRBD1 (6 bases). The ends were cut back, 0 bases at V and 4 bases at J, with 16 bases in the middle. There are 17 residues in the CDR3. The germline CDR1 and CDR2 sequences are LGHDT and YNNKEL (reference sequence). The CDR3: CASSQDINRAMYNEQFF. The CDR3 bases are TGTGCCAGCAGCCAAGACATTAACAGGGCTATGTACAATGAGCAGTTCTTC.

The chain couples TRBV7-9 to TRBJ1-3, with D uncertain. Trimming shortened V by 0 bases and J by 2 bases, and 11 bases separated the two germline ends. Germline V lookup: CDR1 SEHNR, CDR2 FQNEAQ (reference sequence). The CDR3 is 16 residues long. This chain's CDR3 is CASSLASAGAGNTIYF. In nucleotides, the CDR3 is TGTGCCAGCAGCTTAGCGTCGGCGGGAGCTGGAAACACCATATATTTT.

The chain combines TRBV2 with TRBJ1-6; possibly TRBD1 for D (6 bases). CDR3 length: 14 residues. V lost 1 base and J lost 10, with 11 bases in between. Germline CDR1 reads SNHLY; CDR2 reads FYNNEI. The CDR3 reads CASSEGIGGSPLHF. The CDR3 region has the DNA TGTGCCAGCAGTGAAGGAATTGGGGGCTCACCCCTCCACTTT.

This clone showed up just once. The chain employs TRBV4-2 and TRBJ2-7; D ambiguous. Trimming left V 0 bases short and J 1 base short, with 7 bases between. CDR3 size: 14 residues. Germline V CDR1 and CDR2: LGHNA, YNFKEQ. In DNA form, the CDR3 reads TGTGCCAGCAGCCAAGATGTCAGATCCTACGAGCAGTACTTC. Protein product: CASSQDVRSYEQYF.

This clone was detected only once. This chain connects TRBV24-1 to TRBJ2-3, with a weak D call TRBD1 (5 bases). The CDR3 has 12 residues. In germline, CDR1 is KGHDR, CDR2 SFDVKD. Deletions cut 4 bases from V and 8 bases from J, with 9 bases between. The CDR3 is CATSESGRTQYF. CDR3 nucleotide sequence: TGTGCCACCAGTGAATCAGGGCGTACGCAGTATTTT.

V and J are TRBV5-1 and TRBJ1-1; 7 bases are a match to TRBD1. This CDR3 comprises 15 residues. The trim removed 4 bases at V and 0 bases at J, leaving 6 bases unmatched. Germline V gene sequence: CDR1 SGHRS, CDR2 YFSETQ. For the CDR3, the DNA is TGCGCCAGCAGCCGAGCAGGGGGAATGAACACTGAAGCTTTCTTT. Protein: CASSRAGGMNTEAFF.

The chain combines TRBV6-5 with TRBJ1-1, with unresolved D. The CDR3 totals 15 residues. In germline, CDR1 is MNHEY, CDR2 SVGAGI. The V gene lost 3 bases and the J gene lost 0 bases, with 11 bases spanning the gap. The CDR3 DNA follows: TGTGCCAGCAGTTATGGGCGGGTTATGAACACTGAAGCTTTCTTT. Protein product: CASSYGRVMNTEAFF.

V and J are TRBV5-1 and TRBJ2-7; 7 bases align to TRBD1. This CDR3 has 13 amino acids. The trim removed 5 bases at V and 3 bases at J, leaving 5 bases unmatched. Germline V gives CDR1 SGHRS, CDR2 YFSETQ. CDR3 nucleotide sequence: TGCGCCAGCAGGACAGGGCCCCGCTACGAGCAGTACTTC. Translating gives CASRTGPRYEQYF. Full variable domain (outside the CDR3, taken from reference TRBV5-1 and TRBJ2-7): KAGVTQTPRYLIKTRGQQVTLSCSPISGHRSVSWYQQTPGQGLQFLFEYFSETQRNKGNFPGRFSGRQFSNSRSEMNVSTLELGDSALYLCASRTGPRYEQYFGPGTRLTVT.

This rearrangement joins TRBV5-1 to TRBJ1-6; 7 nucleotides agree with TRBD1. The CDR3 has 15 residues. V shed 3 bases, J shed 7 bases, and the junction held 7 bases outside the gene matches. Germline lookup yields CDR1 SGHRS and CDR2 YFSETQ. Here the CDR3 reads CASSSRDSNNSPLHF. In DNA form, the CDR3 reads TGCGCCAGCAGCTCCCGGGACAGTAACAATTCACCCCTCCACTTT.

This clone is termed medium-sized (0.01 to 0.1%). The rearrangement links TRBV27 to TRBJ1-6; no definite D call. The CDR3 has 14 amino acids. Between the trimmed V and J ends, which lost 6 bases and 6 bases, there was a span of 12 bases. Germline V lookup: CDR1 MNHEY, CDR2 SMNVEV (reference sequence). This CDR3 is CASRHSEGNSPLHF. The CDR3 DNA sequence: TGTGCCAGCAGGCATTCCGAGGGTAATTCACCCCTCCACTTT.

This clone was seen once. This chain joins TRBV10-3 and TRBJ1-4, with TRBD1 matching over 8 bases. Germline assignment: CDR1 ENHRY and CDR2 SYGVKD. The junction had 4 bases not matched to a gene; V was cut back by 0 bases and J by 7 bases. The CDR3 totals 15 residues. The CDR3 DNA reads TGTGCCATCAGTGAGTCAACAGGGGGGGCTGAAAAACTGTTTTTT. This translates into CAISESTGGAEKLFF.

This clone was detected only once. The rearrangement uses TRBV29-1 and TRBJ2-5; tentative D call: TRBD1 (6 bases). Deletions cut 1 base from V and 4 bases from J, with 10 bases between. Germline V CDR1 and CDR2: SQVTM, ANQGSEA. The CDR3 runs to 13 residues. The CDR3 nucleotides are TGCAGCGTTGAAGGCGTGACAGGAGAGACCCAGTACTTC. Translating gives CSVEGVTGETQYF.

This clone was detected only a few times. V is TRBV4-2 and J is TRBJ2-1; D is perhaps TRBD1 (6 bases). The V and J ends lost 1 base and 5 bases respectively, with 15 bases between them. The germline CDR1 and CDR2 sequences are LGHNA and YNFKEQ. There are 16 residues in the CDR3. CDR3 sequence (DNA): TGTGCCAGCAGCCAAGGAGGGGGAAGGCTCCACAATGAGCAGTTCTTC. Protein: CASSQGGGRLHNEQFF.

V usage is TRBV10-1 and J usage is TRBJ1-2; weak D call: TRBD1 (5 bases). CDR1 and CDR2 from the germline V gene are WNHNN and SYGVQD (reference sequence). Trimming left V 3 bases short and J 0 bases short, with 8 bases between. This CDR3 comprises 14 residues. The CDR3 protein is CASSESGTNYGYTF. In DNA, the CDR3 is TGCGCCAGCAGTGAATCAGGGACTAACTATGGCTACACCTTC.

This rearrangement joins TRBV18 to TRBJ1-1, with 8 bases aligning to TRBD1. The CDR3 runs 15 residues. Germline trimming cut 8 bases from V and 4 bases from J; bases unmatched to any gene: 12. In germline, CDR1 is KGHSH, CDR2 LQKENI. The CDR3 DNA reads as TGTGCCAGCCGTCCCCAGGGGGCCCCGGGCACTGAAGCTTTCTTT. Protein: CASRPQGAPGTEAFF.

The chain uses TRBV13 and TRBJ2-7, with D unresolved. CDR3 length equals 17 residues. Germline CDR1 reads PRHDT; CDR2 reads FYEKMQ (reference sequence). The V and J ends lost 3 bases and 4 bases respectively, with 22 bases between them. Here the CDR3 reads CASSLARRLGNRYEQYF. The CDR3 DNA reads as TGTGCCAGCAGCTTGGCCCGCCGACTTGGCAACCGGTACGAGCAGTACTTC. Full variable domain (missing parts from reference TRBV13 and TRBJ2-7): AAGVIQSPRHLIKEKRETATLKCYPIPRHDTVYWYQQGPGQDPQFLISFYEKMQSDKGSIPDRFSAQQFSDYHSELNMSSLELGDSALYFCASSLARRLGNRYEQYFGPGTRLTVT.

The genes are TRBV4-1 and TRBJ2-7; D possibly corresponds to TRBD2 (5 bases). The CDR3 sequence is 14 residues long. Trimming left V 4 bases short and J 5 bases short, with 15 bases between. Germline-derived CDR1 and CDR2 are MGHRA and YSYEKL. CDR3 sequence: CASSPLIGNDEQYF. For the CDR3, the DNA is TGCGCCAGCAGCCCCCTCATCGGGAACGACGAGCAGTACTTC.

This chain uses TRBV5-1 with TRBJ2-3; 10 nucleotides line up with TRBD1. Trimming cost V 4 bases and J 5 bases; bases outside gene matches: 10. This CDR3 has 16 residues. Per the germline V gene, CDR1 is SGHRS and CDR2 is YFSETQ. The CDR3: CASSKGDRGNLDTQYF. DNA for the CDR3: TGCGCCAGCAGCAAGGGGGACAGGGGAAACTTAGATACGCAGTATTTT.

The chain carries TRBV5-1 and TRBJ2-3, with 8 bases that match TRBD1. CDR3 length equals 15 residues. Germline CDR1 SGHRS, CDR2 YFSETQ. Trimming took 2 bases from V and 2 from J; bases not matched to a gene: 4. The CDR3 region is CASSLDRGYTDTQYF. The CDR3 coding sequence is TGCGCCAGCAGCTTAGACAGGGGATACACAGATACGCAGTATTTT.

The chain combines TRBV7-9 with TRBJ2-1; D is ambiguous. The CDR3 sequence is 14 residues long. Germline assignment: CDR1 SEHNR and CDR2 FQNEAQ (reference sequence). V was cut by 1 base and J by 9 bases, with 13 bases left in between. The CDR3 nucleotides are TGTGCCAGCAGCTTAGTGGTCCTCACCAGTGAGCAGTTCTTC. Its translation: CASSLVVLTSEQFF.